The clone carrying this T cell receptor (beta chain) was recorded many times. The sample is drawn from a study of regulatory T cells in long-lasting Graves disease. This CDR3 region has 15 residues. Time point defined: newly diagnosed GD, antithyroid drugs for less than 3 months. TCR sequences were obtained from RNA taken from PBMCs. CDR3 regions were amplified by Arm-PCR using iRepertoire HTBI primers to build TCR beta libraries. TCRdb re-called the multiplex PCR reads with MiXCR, one entry per CDR3 protein. This sample has about 560,000 distinct CDR3 sequences; around 16% occur once, and the top ten carry around 12%. Another study also made use of these data, one on T cells in Graves' hyperthyroidism and ophthalmopathy. That publication notes: The HTBI primer set drove a first-round RT-PCR of the TCR CDR3.

The clonotype was recovered from a young man with Graves disease. The chain couples TRBV12-3 or TRBV12-4 to TRBJ2-3; D uncertain. The end of the DNA fits TRBJ2-7 better, so the J call may be wrong. This sample comprised peripheral blood mononuclear cells (PBMCs), obtained at new diagnosis, from a patient treated with antithyroid drugs. The CDR3 loop reads CASSSQLGHSYEQYF. CDR3 DNA sequence: TGTGCCAGCAGTTCACAACTCGGCCATTCCTACGAGCAGTACTTC.